Presented here are 18 T cell receptor beta chains from one specimen sequenced in a study of vaccination and CD4 T cells after COVID-19. The Oncomine TCR Beta short-read assay sequenced DNA from cultured CD4+ T cells. Each CDR3 protein is one row after TCRdb ran MiXCR on the PCR reads. The profile shows approximately 7,600 distinct CDR3 sequences, roughly 45% of them singletons. Treatment noted: approximately 9-day PBMC culture with coronavirus spike peptide pools or control peptides (ViraFEST assay). Unexposed donor CD4+ T cells predated the COVID-19 pandemic, collected 2011-2018. These receptors' antigens are unknown. The sequenced sample consisted of CD4+ T cells from blood, cultured in vitro. Every receptor here comes from a human donor in good health.

This clonotype was observed once. The chain combines TRBV12-3 or TRBV12-4 with TRBJ2-7; TRBD1 might be the D (6 bases). V gave up 0 bases and J gave up 5 bases, with 14 bases separating them. The length of the CDR3 is 15 residues. CDR3 residues: CASSLAGAPRHEQYF. CDR3 DNA: TGTGCCAGCAGTTTAGCGGGGGCCCCTCGCCACGAGCAGTACTTC.

The chain links TRBV29-1 to TRBJ2-2; 9 nucleotides match TRBD2. V was clipped by 4 bases and J by 2 bases; unmatched bases: 2. This CDR3 has 14 residues. From germline, CDR1 is SQVTM and CDR2 ANQGSEA. The CDR3 is CSVALAGNTGELFF. In DNA, the CDR3 is TGCAGCGTTGCTCTAGCGGGAAACACCGGGGAGCTGTTTTTT.

The J gene is TRBJ2-7, the V gene TRBV19; maybe TRBD1 (5 bases). V lost 7 bases and J 0 bases, leaving 16 bases between the germline ends. CDR1 is LNHDA and CDR2 is SQIVND in the germline V gene (reference sequence). The CDR3 covers 15 residues. CDR3 in DNA: TGTGCCAGTACGACCCCGCAGGGTAACTCCTACGAGCAGTACTTC. Translation gives CASTTPQGNSYEQYF. Combining the CDR3 with reference TRBV19 and TRBJ2-7 gives the whole variable domain DGGITQSPKYLFRKEGQNVTLSCEQNLNHDAMYWYRQDPGQGLRLIYYSQIVNDFQKGDIAEGYSVSREKKESFPLTVTSAQKNPTAFYLCASTTPQGNSYEQYFGPGTRLTVT.

V is TRBV10-2 and J is TRBJ1-1, with TRBD1 identical over 7 bases. Trimming took 6 bases from V and 4 from J; bases not matched to a gene: 8. Looked up from germline, CDR1 is WSHSY and CDR2 is SAAADI. The length of the CDR3 is 14 residues. CDR3 amino acids: CASSAAGTVTEAFF. CDR3 DNA sequence: TGCGCCAGCAGCGCGGCAGGGACAGTCACTGAAGCTTTCTTT.

The rearrangement joins TRBV14 to TRBJ2-7; TRBD2 is a possible D gene (6 bases). Germline V gene lookup returns CDR1 SGHDN and CDR2 FVKESK. This CDR3 is 16 amino acids long. The V end lost 4 bases, the J end lost 3 bases, and 19 bases lay between the germline ends. Here the CDR3 reads CASSRGIRAGSYEQYF. The CDR3 nucleotides are TGTGCCAGCAGCCGCGGGATTAGGGCAGGCAGCTACGAGCAGTACTTC.

This sequence joins TRBV7-2 and TRBJ2-7; D gene uncertain. This CDR3 spans 15 amino acids. CDR1 is SGHTA, CDR2 FQGNSA, per germline. V lost 5 bases, J lost 2 bases, and 16 bases lay in between. The CDR3 DNA follows: TGTGCCAGCAGCCCCATGCTGGTCGTAACCTACGAGCAGTACTTC. Translating it yields CASSPMLVVTYEQYF.

The V and J genes are TRBV6-1 and TRBJ1-2; D perhaps matches TRBD1 (6 bases). The germline V and J ends were trimmed by 6 bases and 2 bases, with 19 bases remaining between them. The CDR3 sequence is 16 residues long. Germline V gives CDR1 MNHNS, CDR2 SASEGT. This chain's CDR3 is CASRPPTGQNNYGYTF. CDR3 DNA sequence: TGTGCCAGCAGACCCCCAACTGGACAGAACAACTATGGCTACACCTTC.

This clonotype was observed a handful of times. This chain connects TRBV20-1 to TRBJ2-3, with 9 positions matching TRBD2. CDR1 and CDR2 from the germline V gene are DFQATT and SNEGSKA (reference sequence). The CDR3 covers 15 residues. Trimming at V came to 6 bases and at J to 1 base, leaving 8 bases not matched to a gene. CDR3 sequence reads: CSADGGRAGTDTQYF. CDR3 nucleotide sequence: TGCAGTGCGGATGGCGGGAGGGCGGGCACAGATACGCAGTATTTT.

V and J are TRBV19 and TRBJ2-1; 11 bases match TRBD2. The V and J ends lost 3 bases and 6 bases, in that order; junction bases with no gene match: 13. This CDR3 region has 18 residues. Germline V CDR1 and CDR2: LNHDA, SQIVND (reference sequence). CDR3 region: CASSILAGGANVGNEQFF. The CDR3 DNA is TGTGCCAGTAGTATTCTAGCGGGGGGCGCTAATGTTGGCAATGAGCAGTTCTTC.

V is TRBV2 and J is TRBJ1-1; 9 positions match TRBD1. The V gene's germline CDR1 is SNHLY and CDR2 FYNNEI. Trimming took 6 bases from V and 10 from J; bases not matched to a gene: 3. This CDR3 is 11 amino acids long. The CDR3 spells CASSLTGGAFF. Here the CDR3 DNA reads TGTGCCAGCAGCCTGACAGGGGGAGCTTTCTTT.

The chain has TRBV20-1 and TRBJ1-1; the D is unclear. The germline V and J ends were trimmed by 5 bases and 1 base, with 5 bases remaining between them. Germline CDR1 DFQATT, CDR2 SNEGSKA (reference sequence). The CDR3 sequence is 11 residues long. The DNA for the CDR3 is TGCAGTGCTCTGGGGAACACTGAAGCTTTCTTT. Its translation is CSALGNTEAFF.

The rearrangement uses TRBV12-3 or TRBV12-4 and TRBJ1-6, with TRBD1 as a possible D gene (5 bases). V gave up 3 bases and J gave up 7 bases, with 10 bases separating them. The CDR3 has 14 amino acids. CDR3 DNA: TGTGCCAGCAGTTTCGACAGCCCCAATTCACCCCTCCACTTT. Translating it yields CASSFDSPNSPLHF.

This clonotype was found a few times. This chain links TRBV28 with TRBJ1-6, with D maybe TRBD1 (6 bases). Trimming removed 6 bases at V and 8 bases at J, with 20 bases between. The germline V gene encodes CDR1 MDHEN and CDR2 SYDVKM. The CDR3 consists of 16 residues. The CDR3 DNA reads TGTGCCAGCAGGGGAAAGGGGGGAGGGGCCCATTCACCCCTCCACTTT. Protein sequence: CASRGKGGGAHSPLHF. Drawing the rest from reference TRBV28 and TRBJ1-6, the complete variable domain is DVKVTQSSRYLVKRTGEKVFLECVQDMDHENMFWYRQDPGLGLRLIYFSYDVKMKEKGDIPEGYSVSREKKERFSLILESASTNQTSMYLCASRGKGGGAHSPLHFGNGTRLTVT.

J is TRBJ1-6 and V is TRBV11-2; D might be TRBD1 (6 bases). The ends were cut back, 6 bases at V and 7 bases at J, with 16 bases in the middle. Looked up from germline, CDR1 is SGHAT and CDR2 is FQNNGV. The CDR3 contains 15 residues. Here the CDR3 reads CASSSPGQRNSPLHF. In DNA form, the CDR3 reads TGTGCCAGCAGTAGTCCCGGACAGAGAAATTCACCCCTCCACTTT.

This rearrangement joins TRBV5-4 to TRBJ1-2; possibly TRBD1 for D (5 bases). The V gene's germline CDR1 is SGHNT and CDR2 YYREEE (reference sequence). This CDR3 is built from 12 residues. Deletions cut 5 bases from V and 2 bases from J, with 7 bases between. The CDR3 region has the DNA TGTGCCAGCAGTCGGGACAACTATGGCTACACCTTC. Its translation: CASSRDNYGYTF. Full variable domain (rest looked up from reference TRBV5-4 and TRBJ1-2): ETGVTQSPTHLIKTRGQQVTLRCSSQSGHNTVSWYQQALGQGPQFIFQYYREEENGRGNFPPRFSGLQFPNYSSELNVNALELDDSALYLCASSRDNYGYTFGSGTRLTVV.

This clonotype showed up just a few times. This chain connects TRBV6-1 to TRBJ2-3; D might be TRBD1 (6 bases). The CDR3 consists of 15 residues. Germline CDR1 MNHNS, CDR2 SASEGT. Deletions cut 4 bases from V and 4 bases from J, with 15 bases between. The DNA of the CDR3 is TGTGCCAGCAGTGGTCGACAGGCGATGCCAGATACGCAGTATTTT. As protein: CASSGRQAMPDTQYF.

The gene calls are TRBV5-1 and TRBJ1-6; the D is unclear. The V gene lost 0 bases and the J gene lost 5 bases, with 9 bases spanning the gap. The CDR3 consists of 15 residues. The V gene's germline CDR1 is SGHRS and CDR2 YFSETQ. CDR3 sequence: CASSLVGGDNSPLHF. The CDR3 DNA sequence: TGCGCCAGCAGCTTGGTTGGCGGGGATAATTCACCCCTCCACTTT.

The rearrangement joins TRBV6-5 to TRBJ2-7, with a weak D call TRBD1 (5 bases). V was shortened by 2 bases and J by 4 bases, with 18 bases between the two germline ends. Germline values: CDR1 MNHEY, CDR2 SVGAGI. The CDR3 is 16 amino acids. The chain's CDR3 is CASSYLPGWRTYEQYF. CDR3 coding DNA: TGTGCCAGCAGTTACCTACCGGGCTGGCGGACATACGAGCAGTACTTC.